This T cell receptor beta chain comes out of a study of blood T cell repertoires in COVID-19. At the level of the study: Donors in the United States, Italy and Spain gave samples during acute or convalescent COVID-19. T cells, B-cell-depleted T cells, or PBMCs provided the cDNA or gDNA that served as material.

The germline V gene has CDR1 SGHDN and CDR2 FVKESK. V dropped 0 bases and J dropped 6 bases, with 11 bases sitting between them. CDR3 size: 14 residues. Study processing details: Reference gene primers were amplified, and this amplification served to estimate nucleated cell counts. Assay: immunoSEQ multiplex PCR; the TCRdb copy retains only in-frame clones and omits some. The V and J calls and clone size come from that table; D and trimming were worked out from the DNA. The sample includes approximately 210,000 clones, roughly 80% seen only once; the top ten take approximately 5.4%. The sequence was collected from a human donor in a cohort sampled during active COVID-19. The sample comprised peripheral blood. V usage is TRBV14 and J usage is TRBJ2-5; D uncertain. Here the CDR3 reads CASSQDRVLQTQYF. The CDR3 DNA reads as TGTGCCAGCAGCCAAGATCGAGTTTTACAGACCCAGTACTTC.